Presented here are 2 T cell receptor beta chains from one specimen sequenced in a study of blood T cell repertoires in COVID-19. The assay was immunoSEQ multiplex PCR, and TCRdb's table has in-frame clones only and misses some. The top ten clones hold around 1.5% of a sample with about 100,000 clones, 85% to 90% of them seen once. Input material: peripheral blood. Source of these receptors: a human donor with active COVID-19. The donor label of this sample is uncertain.

The V and J genes are TRBV28 and TRBJ2-3; 9 bases agree with TRBD2. CDR1 is MDHEN, CDR2 SYDVKM, per germline. The CDR3 is made up of 16 amino acids. The V segment lost 5 bases and the J segment 0 bases; nucleotides outside the gene matches: 6. The DNA for the CDR3 is TGTGCCAGCAGTGAGCTAGCGGGACCTAGCACAGATACGCAGTATTTT. The encoded protein is CASSELAGPSTDTQYF.

V is TRBV7-2 and J is TRBJ1-2; TRBD1 aligns across 9 bases. Germline trimming cut 5 bases from V and 12 bases from J; bases unmatched to any gene: 13. Germline V CDR1 and CDR2: SGHTA, FQGNSA. The CDR3 contains 14 residues. This CDR3 is CASSTPMRDRDNTF. CDR3 sequence (DNA): TGTGCCAGCAGCACACCCATGAGGGACAGGGACAACACCTTC. The variable domain in full, completed from reference TRBV7-2 and TRBJ1-2, reads GAGVSQSPSNKVTEKGKDVELRCDPISGHTALYWYRQSLGQGLEFLIYFQGNSAPDKSGLPSDRFSAERTGGSVSTLTIQRTQQEDSAVYLCASSTPMRDRDNTFGSGTRLTVV.